This T cell receptor (beta chain) was profiled in a study of shared clonotypes between healthy human individuals. Study-level information: Three plates each covered CD4 naive and memory; CD8 naive two, CD8 memory one.

About this clone: Its antigen is as yet unknown.

The CDR3 consists of 15 residues. CDR1 is ENHRY, CDR2 SYGVKD, per germline. Trimming stripped 3 bases from V and 2 bases from J, with 12 bases between. Study-wide results and caveats: Sharing across four donors was highest in naive CD4 (roughly 5%) and lowest in memory CD8 (approximately 0.4%).

Measured with immunoSEQ multiplex PCR; TCRdb has only the in-frame clones, and not every one. This table holds 980,000 or so clones, around 80% found once. What was sequenced was memory CD4+ T cells sorted from blood. As to subset: CD45RA-negative fraction. The rearrangement uses TRBV10-3 and TRBJ2-3; a possible D gene is TRBD2 (7 bases). This clonotype was obtained from a man aged 18 to 29 in good health. The CDR3 region is CAISEGGGNTDTQYF. DNA for the CDR3: TGTGCCATCAGTGAAGGGGGGGGAAACACAGATACGCAGTATTTT.